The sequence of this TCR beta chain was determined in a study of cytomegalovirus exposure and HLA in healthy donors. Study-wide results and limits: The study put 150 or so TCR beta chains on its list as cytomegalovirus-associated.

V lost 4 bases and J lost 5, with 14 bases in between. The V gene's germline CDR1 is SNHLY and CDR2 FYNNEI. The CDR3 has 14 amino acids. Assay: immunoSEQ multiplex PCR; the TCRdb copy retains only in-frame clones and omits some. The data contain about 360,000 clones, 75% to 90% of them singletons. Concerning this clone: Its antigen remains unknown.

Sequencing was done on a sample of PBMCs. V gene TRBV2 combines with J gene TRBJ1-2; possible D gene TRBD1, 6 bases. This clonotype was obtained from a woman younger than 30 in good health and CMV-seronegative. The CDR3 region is CASSGGGQGYGYTF. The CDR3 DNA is TGTGCCAGCAGTGGGGGAGGGCAGGGGTATGGCTACACCTTC. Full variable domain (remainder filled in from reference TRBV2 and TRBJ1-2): EPEVTQTPSHQVTQMGQEVILRCVPISNHLYFYWYRQILGQKVEFLVSFYNNEISEKSEIFDDQFSVERPDGSNFTLKIRSTKLEDSAMYFCASSGGGQGYGYTFGSGTRLTVV.